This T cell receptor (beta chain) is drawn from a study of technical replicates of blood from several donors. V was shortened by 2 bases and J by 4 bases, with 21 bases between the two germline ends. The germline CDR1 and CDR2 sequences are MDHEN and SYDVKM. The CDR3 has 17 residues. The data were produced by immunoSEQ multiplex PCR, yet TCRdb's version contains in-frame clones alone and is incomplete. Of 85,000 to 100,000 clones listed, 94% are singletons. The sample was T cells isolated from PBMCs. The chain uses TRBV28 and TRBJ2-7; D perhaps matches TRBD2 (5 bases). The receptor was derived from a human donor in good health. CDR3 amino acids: CASSLLGLAMTPYEQYF. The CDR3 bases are TGTGCCAGCAGTTTACTCGGTCTAGCAATGACTCCATACGAGCAGTACTTC. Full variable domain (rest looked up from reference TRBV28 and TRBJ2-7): DVKVTQSSRYLVKRTGEKVFLECVQDMDHENMFWYRQDPGLGLRLIYFSYDVKMKEKGDIPEGYSVSREKKERFSLILESASTNQTSMYLCASSLLGLAMTPYEQYFGPGTRLTVT.